This entry lists 28 T cell receptor beta chains sequenced from one sample in a study of cytomegalovirus exposure and HLA in healthy donors. PCR amplification relied on 60 Vbeta primers (plus 13 Jbeta primers). The data were produced by immunoSEQ multiplex PCR, yet TCRdb's version contains in-frame clones alone and is incomplete. The sample holds about 92,000 clones; about four fifths are singletons and the top ten take 5.6%. The sample was PBMCs. The receptors were sampled from a woman younger than 35 in good health and CMV-seropositive.

V usage is TRBV6-5 and J usage is TRBJ2-2, with TRBD2 identical over 7 bases. The CDR3 loop spans 13 amino acids. Trimming at V came to 8 bases and at J to 7 bases, leaving 7 bases not matched to a gene. Germline CDR1 MNHEY, CDR2 SVGAGI. The CDR3 DNA sequence: TGTGCCAGCGGCGGCGGGAGAGGCGGGGAGCTGTTTTTT. Encoded protein: CASGGGRGGELFF.

V gene TRBV5-1 combines with J gene TRBJ2-1; the match to TRBD1 covers 7 bases. The V gene's germline CDR1 is SGHRS and CDR2 YFSETQ. The CDR3 consists of 13 residues. Unmatched junction bases numbered 2, after V lost 2 bases and J lost 6 bases. In nucleotides, the CDR3 is TGCGCCAGCAGCTTCAACAGGGGCAATGAGCAGTTCTTC. Translating gives CASSFNRGNEQFF.

As to this clone: The sample contains more than one DNA sequence encoding this CDR3. J is TRBJ1-3 and V is TRBV5-6; no clear D. The V and J ends lost 0 bases and 0 bases respectively, with 4 bases between them. The CDR3 totals 14 residues. CDR1 is SGHDT, CDR2 YYEEEE, per germline. Here the CDR3 DNA reads TGTGCCAGCAGCTTGGTTAGCTCTGGAAACACCATATATTTT. Translating it yields CASSLVSSGNTIYF.

CDR3 sequence: CASSPDRANTEAFF. In DNA form, the CDR3 reads TGTGCCAGCAGCCCGGACAGAGCAAACACTGAAGCTTTCTTT. The genes are TRBV7-3 and TRBJ1-1; tentative D call: TRBD1 (6 bases). Trimming left V 5 bases short and J 2 bases short, with 12 bases between. The CDR3 totals 14 residues. Germline loops: CDR1 SGHTA, CDR2 FQGTGA.

The rearrangement joins TRBV9 to TRBJ2-5; 12 bases align to TRBD2. From germline, CDR1 is SGDLS and CDR2 YYNGEE. The CDR3 is 14 amino acids. V shed 4 bases, J shed 4 bases, and the junction held 2 bases outside the gene matches. The CDR3 reads CASSLAGGRETQYF. The CDR3 DNA reads TGTGCCAGCAGCCTAGCGGGGGGGAGAGAGACCCAGTACTTC.

This chain connects TRBV4-1 to TRBJ2-2; 9 nucleotides match TRBD2. The CDR3 consists of 17 residues. The ends lost 4 bases at V and 4 bases at J; junction bases unmatched: 10. CDR1 is MGHRA and CDR2 is YSYEKL in the germline V gene. This CDR3 reads CASSPRGREGLTGELFF. CDR3 sequence (DNA): TGCGCCAGCAGCCCGAGGGGGCGGGAGGGCCTCACCGGGGAGCTGTTTTTT.

This clone appeared a single time. V and J are TRBV30 and TRBJ2-7; 10 bases fit TRBD2. The CDR3 runs to 16 residues. Trimming took 2 bases from V and 5 from J; bases not matched to a gene: 12. CDR1 GTSNPN and CDR2 SVGIG come from the germline V gene (reference sequence). The CDR3 nucleotides read TGTGCCTGGAGTCCCCAAGGGCTAGCGGGAGCAGACGAGCAGTACTTC. Translated, it gives CAWSPQGLAGADEQYF.

The V gene is TRBV6-6, the J gene TRBJ1-2; D unresolved. The length of the CDR3 is 14 residues. The germline V gene has CDR1 MNHNY and CDR2 SVGAGI (reference sequence). The germline V and J ends were trimmed by 0 bases and 3 bases, with 8 bases remaining between them. CDR3 loop: CASSYSGSYYGYTF. In DNA form, the CDR3 reads TGTGCCAGCAGTTACTCTGGGAGTTACTATGGCTACACCTTC.

The CDR3 DNA sequence: TGCGCCAGCAGCCAGGGACTGACGAACTATGGCTACACCTTC. This codes for CASSQGLTNYGYTF. The chain employs TRBV5-1 and TRBJ1-2; D possibly corresponds to TRBD1 (5 bases). CDR1 is SGHRS and CDR2 is YFSETQ in the germline V gene. Trimming cost V 4 bases and J 2 bases, with 12 bases left between them. This CDR3 comprises 14 residues.

The chain combines TRBV7-8 with TRBJ2-7; a possible D gene is TRBD2 (6 bases). Germline V gene lookup returns CDR1 SGHVS and CDR2 FQNEAQ. Between the trimmed V and J ends, which lost 6 bases and 3 bases, there was a span of 18 bases. The CDR3 totals 15 residues. CDR3 loop: CASSSTGLGDYEQYF. The CDR3 DNA sequence: TGTGCCAGCAGTTCCACGGGACTTGGAGACTACGAGCAGTACTTC.

The V and J genes are TRBV18 and TRBJ2-7, with D maybe TRBD1 (6 bases). CDR3 length: 17 residues. With 0 bases removed from V and 0 bases from J, the gap between germline ends came to 15 bases. CDR1 KGHSH and CDR2 LQKENI come from the germline V gene. The CDR3, as DNA: TGTGCCAGCTCACCACCGACAGGACAGTCGGGCTCCTACGAGCAGTACTTC. Amino acid sequence: CASSPPTGQSGSYEQYF.

The chain joins TRBV20-1 to TRBJ2-4, with D hard to call. The V end was cut by 6 bases, the J end by 8 bases, with 11 bases between. The CDR3 sequence is 11 residues long. Per the germline V gene, CDR1 is DFQATT and CDR2 is SNEGSKA (reference sequence). The chain's CDR3 is CSASTADIQYF. For the CDR3, the DNA is TGCAGTGCCAGTACAGCTGACATTCAGTACTTC.

This chain links TRBV9 with TRBJ1-1; 9 bases agree with TRBD1. The CDR3 loop spans 14 amino acids. V lost 3 bases to trimming and J lost 6 bases; unmatched junction nucleotides: 6. The germline V gene encodes CDR1 SGDLS and CDR2 YYNGEE. CDR3 sequence: CASSDGTGRSEAFF. The CDR3 bases are TGTGCCAGCAGCGACGGGACAGGGAGGTCTGAAGCTTTCTTT. Full variable domain (remainder filled in from reference TRBV9 and TRBJ1-1): DSGVTQTPKHLITATGQRVTLRCSPRSGDLSVYWYQQSLDQGLQFLIQYYNGEERAKGNILERFSAQQFPDLHSELNLSSLELGDSALYFCASSDGTGRSEAFFGQGTRLTVV.

The chain links TRBV11-2 to TRBJ2-7; the D gene is possibly TRBD2 (6 bases). Germline-derived CDR1 and CDR2 are SGHAT and FQNNGV. The CDR3 is made up of 12 amino acids. V was shortened by 5 bases and J by 6 bases, with 11 bases between the two germline ends. This CDR3 reads CASSGRGAEQYF. The CDR3 region has the DNA TGTGCCAGCAGCGGCCGCGGGGCCGAGCAGTACTTC.

This chain connects TRBV9 to TRBJ2-1; a possible D gene is TRBD2 (5 bases). The CDR3 is 18 amino acids. Germline V gene data show CDR1 as SGDLS and CDR2 as YYNGEE. The ends were cut back, 4 bases at V and 9 bases at J, with 29 bases in the middle. CDR3 loop: CASSPGLETTHGFSEQFF. The CDR3 coding sequence is TGTGCCAGCAGCCCTGGACTGGAGACCACCCACGGCTTCAGTGAGCAGTTCTTC.

J is TRBJ2-1 and V is TRBV5-6; 8 bases fit TRBD2. Germline-derived CDR1 and CDR2 are SGHDT and YYEEEE. V was pared by 3 bases and J by 0 bases, with 5 bases of the junction left unmatched. The CDR3 extends over 16 amino acids. This CDR3 is CASSSGGASSYNEQFF. CDR3 sequence (DNA): TGTGCCAGCAGCTCCGGGGGGGCGAGCTCCTACAATGAGCAGTTCTTC.

This clone was found a few times. This chain uses TRBV6-1 with TRBJ2-2; TRBD1 is a possible D gene (6 bases). The V gene lost 3 bases and the J gene lost 4 bases, with 6 bases spanning the gap. The CDR3 contains 13 residues. CDR1 is MNHNS, CDR2 SASEGT, per germline. In nucleotides, the CDR3 is TGTGCCAGCAGTGACAGGGGCACCGGGGAGCTGTTTTTT. This translates into CASSDRGTGELFF.

The chain uses TRBV2 and TRBJ2-1; 12 nucleotides agree with TRBD2. V was clipped by 8 bases and J by 7 bases; unmatched bases: 15. CDR3 length: 17 amino acids. Germline loops: CDR1 SNHLY, CDR2 FYNNEI. The CDR3 nucleotides read TGTGCCAGCGACCTTCACCGACTAGCGGGAGTACATAATGAGCAGTTCTTC. Protein product: CASDLHRLAGVHNEQFF. Using reference TRBV2 and TRBJ2-1 for the parts outside the CDR3, the full variable domain is EPEVTQTPSHQVTQMGQEVILRCVPISNHLYFYWYRQILGQKVEFLVSFYNNEISEKSEIFDDQFSVERPDGSNFTLKIRSTKLEDSAMYFCASDLHRLAGVHNEQFFGPGTRLTVL.

The chain carries TRBV7-9 and TRBJ2-2; 8 bases map to TRBD2. The CDR3 contains 16 residues. J lost 4 bases, V lost 5 bases, and 9 bases had no gene match. Per the germline V gene, CDR1 is SEHNR and CDR2 is FQNEAQ (reference sequence). CDR3 in amino acids: CASSKRGGPGTGELFF. CDR3 sequence (DNA): TGTGCCAGCAGCAAACGCGGGGGGCCGGGCACCGGGGAGCTGTTTTTT. The full variable domain, with the rest looked up from reference TRBV7-9 and TRBJ2-2, is DTGVSQNPRHKITKRGQNVTFRCDPISEHNRLYWYRQTLGQGPEFLTYFQNEAQLEKSRLLSDRFSAERPKGSFSTLEIQRTEQGDSAMYLCASSKRGGPGTGELFFGEGSRLTVL.

The V call is TRBV29-1, the J call TRBJ1-1, with TRBD1 matching 7 bases. The V gene's germline CDR1 is SQVTM and CDR2 ANQGSEA. After removal of 7 bases from V and 5 bases from J, the junction contained 4 bases not matched to a gene. This CDR3 region has 11 residues. This CDR3 reads CSGGQETEAFF. CDR3 DNA sequence: TGCAGCGGTGGACAGGAAACTGAAGCTTTCTTT.

The V and J genes are TRBV6-5 and TRBJ1-2; a possible D gene is TRBD1 (6 bases). V gave up 0 bases and J gave up 0 bases, with 8 bases separating them. The germline gives CDR1 MNHEY, CDR2 SVGAGI. The CDR3 has 15 amino acids. The chain's CDR3 is CASSYSGHTNYGYTF. In nucleotides, the CDR3 is TGTGCCAGCAGTTACTCGGGACATACTAACTATGGCTACACCTTC.

This chain uses TRBV18 with TRBJ2-2, with TRBD1 as a possible D gene (6 bases). CDR1 is KGHSH, CDR2 LQKENI, per germline. The length of the CDR3 is 15 residues. Between the trimmed V and J ends, which lost 4 bases and 10 bases, there was a span of 19 bases. The CDR3 is CASSHRTTGAEELFF. The CDR3 DNA reads as TGTGCCAGCTCACATCGAACGACAGGCGCGGAGGAGCTGTTTTTT.

The chain links TRBV10-3 to TRBJ1-5, with D possibly TRBD1 on 6 matching bases. The germline V gene has CDR1 ENHRY and CDR2 SYGVKD. V shed 6 bases and J shed 3 bases, with 9 bases lying between them. CDR3 length: 13 residues. CDR3 coding DNA: TGTGCCATCAGCAACAGGGACAATCAGCCCCAGCATTTT. Its translation is CAISNRDNQPQHF.

The J gene is TRBJ2-2, the V gene TRBV7-3, with 7 positions matching TRBD1. Germline CDR1 reads SGHTA; CDR2 reads FQGTGA. J was trimmed by 4 bases and V by 0 bases; bases with no gene match: 11. CDR3 length equals 18 residues. The CDR3 is CASSLTGGPLRSTGELFF. Written as DNA, the CDR3 is TGTGCCAGCAGCTTAACAGGGGGCCCTTTACGGAGCACCGGGGAGCTGTTTTTT.

The rearrangement joins TRBV25-1 to TRBJ1-5; TRBD1 aligns across 9 bases. V dropped 8 bases and J dropped 1; count of bases not matched to a gene: 9. The CDR3 is made up of 16 amino acids. Germline CDR1 reads MGHDK; CDR2 reads SYGVNS. The CDR3 reads CASDMGQGGSNQPQHF. CDR3 coding DNA: TGTGCCAGCGATATGGGACAGGGAGGGAGCAATCAGCCCCAGCATTTT.

The V call is TRBV7-9, the J call TRBJ1-1; maybe TRBD1 (5 bases). Germline V gene data show CDR1 as SEHNR and CDR2 as FQNEAQ (reference sequence). The length of the CDR3 is 14 residues. Trimming removed 1 base at V and 4 bases at J, with 10 bases between. CDR3 coding DNA: TGTGCCAGCAGCTTAGTCGGAGGGGCCACTGAAGCTTTCTTT. Its protein product is CASSLVGGATEAFF.

V usage is TRBV30 and J usage is TRBJ2-3; a weak D match, TRBD2 (6 bases). Germline-derived CDR1 and CDR2 are GTSNPN and SVGIG (reference sequence). The CDR3 is 11 amino acids. V was pared by 6 bases and J by 5 bases, with 9 bases between. The DNA for the CDR3 is TGTGCCTGTGAAGCGGGAGATACGCAGTATTTT. Translated, it gives CACEAGDTQYF.

This chain connects TRBV6-5 to TRBJ2-5, with D unclear. The CDR3 runs 14 residues. V gave up 2 bases and J gave up 1 base, with 8 bases separating them. Germline V CDR1 and CDR2: MNHEY, SVGAGI. The CDR3 region is CASSYPGSQETQYF. CDR3 nucleotides: TGTGCCAGCAGTTACCCCGGGTCCCAAGAGACCCAGTACTTC.